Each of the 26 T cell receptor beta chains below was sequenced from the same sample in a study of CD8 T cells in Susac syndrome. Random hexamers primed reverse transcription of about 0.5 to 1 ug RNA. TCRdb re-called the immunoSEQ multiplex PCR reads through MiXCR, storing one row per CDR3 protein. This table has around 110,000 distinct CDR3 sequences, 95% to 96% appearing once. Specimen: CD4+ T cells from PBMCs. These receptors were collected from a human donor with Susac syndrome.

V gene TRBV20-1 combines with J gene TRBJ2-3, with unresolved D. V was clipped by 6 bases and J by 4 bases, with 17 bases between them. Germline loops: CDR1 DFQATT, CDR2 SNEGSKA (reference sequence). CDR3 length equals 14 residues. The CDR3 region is CSASSGASADTQYF. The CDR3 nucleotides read TGCAGTGCCTCCTCTGGAGCGTCAGCAGATACGCAGTATTTT.

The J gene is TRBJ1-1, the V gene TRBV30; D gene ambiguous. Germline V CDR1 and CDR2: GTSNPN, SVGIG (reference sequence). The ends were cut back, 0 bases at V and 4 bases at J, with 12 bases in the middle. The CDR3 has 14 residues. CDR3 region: CAWSVRSEVTEAFF. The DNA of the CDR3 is TGTGCCTGGAGTGTAAGGTCGGAGGTCACTGAAGCTTTCTTT.

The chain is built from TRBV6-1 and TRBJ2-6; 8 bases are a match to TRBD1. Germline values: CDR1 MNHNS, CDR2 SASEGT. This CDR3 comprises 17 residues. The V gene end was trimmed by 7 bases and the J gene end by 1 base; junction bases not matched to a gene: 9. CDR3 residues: CASKKQGANSGANVLTF. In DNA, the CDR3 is TGTGCCAGCAAAAAGCAGGGGGCAAATTCTGGGGCCAACGTCCTGACTTTC.

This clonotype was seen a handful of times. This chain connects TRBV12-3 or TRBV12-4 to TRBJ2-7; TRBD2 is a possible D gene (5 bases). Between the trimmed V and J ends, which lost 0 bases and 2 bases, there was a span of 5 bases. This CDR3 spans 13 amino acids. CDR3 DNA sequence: TGTGCCAGCAGTTTAGCGAGGGCCTACGAGCAGTACTTC. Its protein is CASSLARAYEQYF.

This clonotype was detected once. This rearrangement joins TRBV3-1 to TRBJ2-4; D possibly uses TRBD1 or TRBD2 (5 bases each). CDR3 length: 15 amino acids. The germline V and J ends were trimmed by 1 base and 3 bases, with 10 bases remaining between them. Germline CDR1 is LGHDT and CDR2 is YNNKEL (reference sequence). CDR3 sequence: CASSQAGTHKNIQYF. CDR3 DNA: TGTGCCAGCAGCCAAGCTGGGACCCACAAAAACATTCAGTACTTC.

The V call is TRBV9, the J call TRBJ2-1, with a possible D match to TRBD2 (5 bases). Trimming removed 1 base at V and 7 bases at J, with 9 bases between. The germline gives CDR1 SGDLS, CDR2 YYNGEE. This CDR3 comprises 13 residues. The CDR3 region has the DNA TGTGCCAGCAGCGTAACCGAGCGGAATGAGCAGTTCTTC. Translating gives CASSVTERNEQFF.

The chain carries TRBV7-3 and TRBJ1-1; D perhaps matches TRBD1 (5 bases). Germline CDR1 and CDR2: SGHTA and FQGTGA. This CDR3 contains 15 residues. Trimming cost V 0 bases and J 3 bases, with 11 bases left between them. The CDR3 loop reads CASSLTGDWDTEAFF. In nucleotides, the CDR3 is TGTGCCAGCAGCTTAACGGGGGACTGGGACACTGAAGCTTTCTTT.

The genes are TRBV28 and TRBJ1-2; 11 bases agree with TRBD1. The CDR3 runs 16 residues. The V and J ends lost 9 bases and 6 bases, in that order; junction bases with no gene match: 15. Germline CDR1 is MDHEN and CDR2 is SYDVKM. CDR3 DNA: TGTGCCAGTCGGACAGGGGGCGCAAGTCATCTCCATGGCTACACCTTC. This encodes CASRTGGASHLHGYTF.

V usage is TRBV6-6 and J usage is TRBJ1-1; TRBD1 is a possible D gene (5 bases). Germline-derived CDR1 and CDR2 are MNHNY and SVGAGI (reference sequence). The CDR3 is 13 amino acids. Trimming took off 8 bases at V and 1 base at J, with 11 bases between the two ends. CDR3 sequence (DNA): TGTGCCAGCCGGGGTGGGGGGAACACTGAAGCTTTCTTT. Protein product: CASRGGGNTEAFF.

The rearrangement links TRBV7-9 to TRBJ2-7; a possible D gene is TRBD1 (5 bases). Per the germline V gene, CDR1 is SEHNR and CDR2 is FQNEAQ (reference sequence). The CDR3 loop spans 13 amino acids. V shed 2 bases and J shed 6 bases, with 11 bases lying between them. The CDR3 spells CASSLFREREQYF. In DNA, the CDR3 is TGTGCCAGCAGCTTATTCAGGGAACGCGAGCAGTACTTC.

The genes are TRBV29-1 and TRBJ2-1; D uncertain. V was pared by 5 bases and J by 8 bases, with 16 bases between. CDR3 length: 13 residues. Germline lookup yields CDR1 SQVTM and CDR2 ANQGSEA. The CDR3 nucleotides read TGCAGCGTTCTGTCCCCCCGCTTCGATGAGCAGTTCTTC. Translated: CSVLSPRFDEQFF.

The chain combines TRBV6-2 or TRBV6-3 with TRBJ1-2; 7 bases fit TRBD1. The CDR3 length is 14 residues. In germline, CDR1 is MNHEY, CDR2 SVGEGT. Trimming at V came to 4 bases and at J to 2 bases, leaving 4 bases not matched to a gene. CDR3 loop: CASSFRGGNYGYTF. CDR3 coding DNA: TGTGCCAGCAGTTTCAGAGGGGGCAACTATGGCTACACCTTC.

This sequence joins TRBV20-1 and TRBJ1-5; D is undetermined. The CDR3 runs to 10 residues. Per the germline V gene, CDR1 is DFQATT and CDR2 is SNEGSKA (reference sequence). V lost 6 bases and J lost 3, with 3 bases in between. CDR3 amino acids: CSAPNQPQHF. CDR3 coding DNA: TGCAGTGCCCCCAATCAGCCCCAGCATTTT.

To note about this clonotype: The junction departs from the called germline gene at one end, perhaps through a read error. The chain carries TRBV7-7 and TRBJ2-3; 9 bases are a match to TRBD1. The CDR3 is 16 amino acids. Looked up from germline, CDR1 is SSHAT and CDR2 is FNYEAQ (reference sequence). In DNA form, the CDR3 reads TGTGCTAGCAGCCGGGGGACAGGGCGTAGCACAGATACGCAGTATTTT. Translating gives CASSRGTGRSTDTQYF.

The CDR3 nucleotides read TGTGCCAGCAGTTTGGGGCAGGGGGCGCGTGAGCAGTACTTC. Protein: CASSLGQGAREQYF. The chain carries TRBV12-3 or TRBV12-4 and TRBJ2-7, with 8 positions matching TRBD1. This CDR3 region has 14 residues. V shed 3 bases and J 7 bases; nucleotides not matched to a gene: 8.

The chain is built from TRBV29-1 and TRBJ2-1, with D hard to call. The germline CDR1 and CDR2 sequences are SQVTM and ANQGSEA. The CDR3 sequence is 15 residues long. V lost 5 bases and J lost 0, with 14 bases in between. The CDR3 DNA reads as TGCAGCGTTTGGTGGCGGACCAGCTCCTACAATGAGCAGTTCTTC. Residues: CSVWWRTSSYNEQFF.

In nucleotides, the CDR3 is TGCAGCGGGGGGACCAGTACGCAGTATTTT. It is translated as CSGGTSTQYF. V is TRBV29-1 and J is TRBJ2-3; tentatively, D is TRBD1 or TRBD2 (5 bases each). The ends were cut back, 7 bases at V and 8 bases at J, with 10 bases in the middle. The CDR3 extends over 10 amino acids. From germline, CDR1 is SQVTM and CDR2 ANQGSEA.

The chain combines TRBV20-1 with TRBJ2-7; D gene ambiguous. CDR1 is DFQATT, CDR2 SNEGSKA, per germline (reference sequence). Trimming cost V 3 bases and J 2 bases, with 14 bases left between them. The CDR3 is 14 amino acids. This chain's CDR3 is CSARYRPPTYEQYF. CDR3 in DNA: TGCAGTGCTAGGTACAGACCACCAACCTACGAGCAGTACTTC.

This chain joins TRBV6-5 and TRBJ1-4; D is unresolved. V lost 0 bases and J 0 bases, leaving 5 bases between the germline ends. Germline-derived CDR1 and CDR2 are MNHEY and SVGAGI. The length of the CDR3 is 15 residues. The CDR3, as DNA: TGTGCCAGCAGTTACTCACCCGCAACTAATGAAAAACTGTTTTTT. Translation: CASSYSPATNEKLFF.

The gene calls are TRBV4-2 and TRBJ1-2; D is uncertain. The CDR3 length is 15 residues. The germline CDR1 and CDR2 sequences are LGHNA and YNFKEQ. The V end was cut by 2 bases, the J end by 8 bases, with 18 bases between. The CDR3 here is CASSQPSREGSGYTF. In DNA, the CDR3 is TGTGCCAGCAGCCAACCATCCCGAGAAGGGAGCGGCTACACCTTC.

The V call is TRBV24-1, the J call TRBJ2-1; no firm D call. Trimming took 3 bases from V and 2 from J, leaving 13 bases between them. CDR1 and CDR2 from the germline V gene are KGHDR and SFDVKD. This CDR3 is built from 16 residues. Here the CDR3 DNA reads TGTGCCACCAGTGATAACGGCGGCCGAGCCTACAATGAGCAGTTCTTC. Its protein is CATSDNGGRAYNEQFF.

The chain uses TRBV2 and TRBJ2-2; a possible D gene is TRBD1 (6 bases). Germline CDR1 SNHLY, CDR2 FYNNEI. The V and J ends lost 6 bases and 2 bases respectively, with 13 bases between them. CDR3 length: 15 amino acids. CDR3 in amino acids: CASRTRTENTGELFF. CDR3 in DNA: TGTGCCAGCAGAACCCGGACAGAAAACACCGGGGAGCTGTTTTTT.

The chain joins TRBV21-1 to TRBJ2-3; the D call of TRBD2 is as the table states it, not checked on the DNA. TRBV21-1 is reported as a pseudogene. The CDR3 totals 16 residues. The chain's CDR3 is CASRRVSGSLTDTQYF. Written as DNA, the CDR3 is TGTGCCAGCAGAAGGGTTAGCGGGAGTCTCACAGATACGCAGTATTTT.

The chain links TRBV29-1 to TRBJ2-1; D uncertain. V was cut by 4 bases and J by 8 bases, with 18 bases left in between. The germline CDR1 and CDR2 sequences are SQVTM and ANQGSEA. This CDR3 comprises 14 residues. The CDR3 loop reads CSVAKIYPRDEQFF. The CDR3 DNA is TGCAGCGTTGCGAAGATTTACCCCCGCGATGAGCAGTTCTTC.

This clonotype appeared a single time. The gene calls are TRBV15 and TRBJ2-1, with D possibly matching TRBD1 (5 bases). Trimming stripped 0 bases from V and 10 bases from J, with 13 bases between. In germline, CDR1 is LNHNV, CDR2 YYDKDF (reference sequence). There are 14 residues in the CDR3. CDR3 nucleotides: TGTGCCACCAGCAGAGATCCAGGGCCCCAGGAGCAGTTCTTC. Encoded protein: CATSRDPGPQEQFF.

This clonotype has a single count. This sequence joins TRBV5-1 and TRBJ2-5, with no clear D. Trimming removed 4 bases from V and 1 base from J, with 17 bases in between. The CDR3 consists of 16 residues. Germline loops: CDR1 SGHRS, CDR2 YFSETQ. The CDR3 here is CASSLQASRIQETQYF. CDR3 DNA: TGCGCCAGCAGCCTTCAGGCTAGTCGGATCCAAGAGACCCAGTACTTC. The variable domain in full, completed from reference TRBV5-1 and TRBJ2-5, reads KAGVTQTPRYLIKTRGQQVTLSCSPISGHRSVSWYQQTPGQGLQFLFEYFSETQRNKGNFPGRFSGRQFSNSRSEMNVSTLELGDSALYLCASSLQASRIQETQYFGPGTRLLVL.